These 29 T cell receptor beta chains were sequenced from one sample in a study of T cell clonotyping in hematopoietic cell transplantation. The protocol was immunoSEQ multiplex PCR, while the TCRdb copy is restricted to in-frame clones and leaves out a portion. The sample lists roughly 80,000 clones, about 95% occurring once. Time point specified: recipient sample about 28 days before transplant, after cytoreduction. The input for sequencing was peripheral blood mononuclear cells, taken before stem cell transplant. The receptor source for this set is a woman aged 50 to 60 with acute myeloid leukemia. Some clones in this sample may be carry-over from other donors' samples.

The chain has TRBV12-5 and TRBJ1-1, with 9 nucleotides matching TRBD1. This CDR3 is 15 amino acids long. Germline CDR1 LGHNT, CDR2 FRNRAP. V was pared by 3 bases and J by 3 bases, with 5 bases of the junction left unmatched. In DNA, the CDR3 is TGTGCTAGTGGTTTTTACAGGGGGCGGGACACTGAAGCTTTCTTT. Amino acid sequence: CASGFYRGRDTEAFF. The whole variable domain, remainder taken from reference TRBV12-5 and TRBJ1-1, is DARVTQTPRHKVTEMGQEVTMRCQPILGHNTVFWYRQTMMQGLELLAYFRNRAPLDDSGMPKDRFSAEMPDATLATLKIQPSEPRDSAVYFCASGFYRGRDTEAFFGQGTRLTVV.

The chain joins TRBV13 to TRBJ2-7; TRBD2 agrees at 10 bases. Germline loops: CDR1 PRHDT, CDR2 FYEKMQ (reference sequence). The CDR3 loop spans 15 amino acids. V was clipped by 0 bases and J by 7 bases; unmatched bases: 6. Here the CDR3 reads CASSLGLSGGMEQYF. In DNA form, the CDR3 reads TGTGCCAGCAGCTTAGGCCTTAGCGGGGGGATGGAGCAGTACTTC.

V and J are TRBV5-5 and TRBJ1-1, with D maybe TRBD1 (6 bases). In germline, CDR1 is SGHKS, CDR2 YYEKEE (reference sequence). V was trimmed by 4 bases and J by 4 bases, leaving 14 bases between them. There are 14 residues in the CDR3. CDR3 DNA: TGTGCCAGCAGCGGCGTAGGGGGGGCCACTGAAGCTTTCTTT. Its protein is CASSGVGGATEAFF.

The count of this clone is one. The rearrangement joins TRBV5-1 to TRBJ2-5; D is uncertain. The length of the CDR3 is 12 residues. Between the trimmed V and J ends, which lost 6 bases and 0 bases, there was a span of 6 bases. Germline V gives CDR1 SGHRS, CDR2 YFSETQ. CDR3 in DNA: TGCGCCAGCACCCAAAACCAAGAGACCCAGTACTTC. This translates into CASTQNQETQYF.

This sequence joins TRBV6-5 and TRBJ1-2; no clear D. V was clipped by 10 bases and J by 0 bases, with 15 bases between them. Germline CDR1 reads MNHEY; CDR2 reads SVGAGI. The CDR3 is 14 amino acids. CDR3 residues: CATSDAASNYGYTF. The CDR3 DNA is TGTGCCACGTCGGACGCAGCCTCTAACTATGGCTACACCTTC.

V and J are TRBV6-5 and TRBJ1-3; D gene unclear. V lost 0 bases to trimming and J lost 0 bases, with 9 bases between them. From germline, CDR1 is MNHEY and CDR2 SVGAGI. This CDR3 comprises 16 residues. The CDR3 DNA reads as TGTGCCAGCAGTTACTCTGGCGGTTCCTCTGGAAACACCATATATTTT. This sequence encodes CASSYSGGSSGNTIYF.

V usage is TRBV6-1 and J usage is TRBJ1-3, with D perhaps TRBD1 (6 bases). CDR3 length: 11 residues. Per germline, CDR1 MNHNS and CDR2 SASEGT. V was trimmed by 8 bases and J by 9 bases, leaving 11 bases between them. In DNA form, the CDR3 reads TGTGCCAGCTCAGGGGAACCCACCATATATTTT. It is translated as CASSGEPTIYF.

The CDR3 loop is CASGRGQGADGGKNIQYF. The CDR3 DNA sequence: TGTGCTAGTGGTAGGGGACAGGGGGCAGATGGAGGCAAAAACATTCAGTACTTC. This chain uses TRBV12-5 with TRBJ2-4, with 12 positions matching TRBD1. J was trimmed by 3 bases and V by 5 bases; bases with no gene match: 11. Germline CDR1 and CDR2: LGHNT and FRNRAP. There are 18 residues in the CDR3.

The V gene is TRBV2, the J gene TRBJ1-2; perhaps TRBD1 as D (5 bases). The CDR3 length is 15 residues. Looked up from germline, CDR1 is SNHLY and CDR2 is FYNNEI. Trimming removed 6 bases at V and 4 bases at J, with 18 bases between. CDR3 sequence reads: CASSKTAGMVYGYTF. In DNA, the CDR3 is TGTGCCAGCAGCAAGACAGCCGGTATGGTCTATGGCTACACCTTC.

The CDR3, as DNA: TGTGCCAGCAGCTTGGGACTAGCGGGATCCGGGGAGCTGTTTTTT. It specifies CASSLGLAGSGELFF. This chain joins TRBV5-4 and TRBJ2-2, with TRBD2 matching over 11 bases. J lost 6 bases, V lost 0 bases, and 1 base had no gene match. The CDR3 has 15 residues. Germline V gene sequence: CDR1 SGHNT, CDR2 YYREEE (reference sequence).

This clone was recorded once. The DNA for the CDR3 is TGCGCCAGCAGCCCAGGGACTAGCGGGCCGACCTACAATGAGCAGTTCTTC. This gives the protein CASSPGTSGPTYNEQFF. The J gene is TRBJ2-1, the V gene TRBV5-1, with 12 bases lining up with TRBD2. V dropped 4 bases and J dropped 2; count of bases not matched to a gene: 7. The CDR3 consists of 17 residues. Germline V CDR1 and CDR2: SGHRS, YFSETQ.

The CDR3 loop is CASSITGGKGTGELFF. The DNA for the CDR3 is TGTGCCAGCAGCATAACAGGGGGCAAGGGGACCGGGGAGCTGTTTTTT. The V gene is TRBV5-4, the J gene TRBJ2-2; TRBD1 matches 9 bases. Germline V gene data show CDR1 as SGHNT and CDR2 as YYREEE (reference sequence). The CDR3 runs to 16 residues. Trimming cost V 4 bases and J 5 bases; bases outside gene matches: 9.

The chain is built from TRBV30 and TRBJ2-3, with 8 bases lining up with TRBD2. Germline-derived CDR1 and CDR2 are GTSNPN and SVGIG (reference sequence). The CDR3 is 14 amino acids. Losses at the gene ends were 4 bases for V and 4 bases for J; bases not matched to a gene: 7. The chain's CDR3 is CAWNSGEYPDTQYF. In nucleotides, the CDR3 is TGTGCCTGGAATAGCGGGGAATACCCAGATACGCAGTATTTT.

The CDR3 loop is CASSLPTTSGSADTQYF. CDR3 nucleotides: TGCGCCAGCAGCCTGCCCACTACTAGCGGGAGCGCAGATACGCAGTATTTT. The J gene is TRBJ2-3, the V gene TRBV5-1, with 11 bases fitting TRBD2. Germline-derived CDR1 and CDR2 are SGHRS and YFSETQ. CDR3 length: 17 amino acids. V was pared by 4 bases and J by 4 bases, with 11 bases of the junction left unmatched.

This chain joins TRBV16 and TRBJ1-5; TRBD1 matches 7 bases. With V trimmed by 4 bases and J by 3 bases, 3 bases remained unmatched. Germline lookup yields CDR1 KGHSY and CDR2 FQNENV. The CDR3 totals 14 residues. The CDR3 region is CASSRDSNNQPQHF. The CDR3 DNA reads TGTGCCAGCAGCCGGGACAGTAACAATCAGCCCCAGCATTTT. Based on the CDR3 plus reference TRBV16 and TRBJ1-5, the full variable domain is GEEVAQTPKHLVRGEGQKAKLYCAPIKGHSYVFWYQQVLKNEFKFLISFQNENVFDETGMPKERFSAKCLPNSPCSLEIQATKLEDSAVYFCASSRDSNNQPQHFGDGTRLSIL.

In its sample, this clone was seen once. The rearrangement joins TRBV27 to TRBJ1-2; 9 bases are a match to TRBD1. The CDR3 loop spans 13 amino acids. Germline V lookup: CDR1 MNHEY, CDR2 SMNVEV (reference sequence). V lost 5 bases to trimming and J lost 8 bases; unmatched junction nucleotides: 6. The CDR3 sequence: CASSQRQGEGYTF. CDR3 nucleotide sequence: TGTGCCAGCAGTCAACGACAGGGGGAAGGCTACACCTTC.

The chain employs TRBV9 and TRBJ1-2; D may be TRBD1 (5 bases). The CDR3 sequence is 13 residues long. The V gene's germline CDR1 is SGDLS and CDR2 YYNGEE. Trimming stripped 1 base from V and 8 bases from J, with 12 bases between. For the CDR3, the DNA is TGTGCCAGCAGCGTATGGGACGGAGAGGGCTACACCTTC. It codes for CASSVWDGEGYTF.

The chain combines TRBV7-2 with TRBJ1-5; weak D call: TRBD1 (6 bases). The germline V and J ends were trimmed by 5 bases and 0 bases, with 8 bases remaining between them. The CDR3 has 14 residues. Germline V gene lookup returns CDR1 SGHTA and CDR2 FQGNSA. The CDR3 spells CASSPDSSNQPQHF. The CDR3 coding sequence is TGTGCCAGCAGCCCGGACAGTAGCAATCAGCCCCAGCATTTT. The full variable domain, rest sourced from reference TRBV7-2 and TRBJ1-5, is GAGVSQSPSNKVTEKGKDVELRCDPISGHTALYWYRQSLGQGLEFLIYFQGNSAPDKSGLPSDRFSAERTGGSVSTLTIQRTQQEDSAVYLCASSPDSSNQPQHFGDGTRLSIL.

The V and J genes are TRBV2 and TRBJ1-1; TRBD1 matches 11 bases. The V gene end was trimmed by 6 bases and the J gene end by 5 bases; junction bases not matched to a gene: 11. The CDR3 loop spans 16 amino acids. Germline CDR1 reads SNHLY; CDR2 reads FYNNEI. The CDR3 protein is CASRNRDRGSSTEAFF. The DNA of the CDR3 is TGTGCCAGCAGGAACCGGGACAGGGGGTCAAGTACTGAAGCTTTCTTT.

The CDR3 sequence: CASSLAGLNTEAFF. Written as DNA, the CDR3 is TGTGCCAGCAGCTTAGCAGGGTTGAACACTGAAGCTTTCTTT. The chain employs TRBV7-3 and TRBJ1-1, with a weak D call TRBD1 (5 bases). In germline, CDR1 is SGHTA, CDR2 FQGTGA. The germline V and J ends were trimmed by 2 bases and 0 bases, with 7 bases remaining between them. The CDR3 loop spans 14 amino acids. Full variable domain (outside the CDR3, taken from reference TRBV7-3 and TRBJ1-1): GAGVSQTPSNKVTEKGKYVELRCDPISGHTALYWYRQSLGQGPEFLIYFQGTGAADDSGLPNDRFFAVRPEGSVSTLKIQRTERGDSAVYLCASSLAGLNTEAFFGQGTRLTVV.

This chain joins TRBV11-2 and TRBJ2-1, with 7 bases that match TRBD1. V lost 3 bases and J lost 4; bases outside the gene matches: 9. The CDR3 runs to 16 residues. Germline lookup yields CDR1 SGHAT and CDR2 FQNNGV. CDR3 coding DNA: TGTGCCAGCAGCTTGTTACAGGGGCGCGGGTACAATGAGCAGTTCTTC. This codes for CASSLLQGRGYNEQFF.

The chain employs TRBV7-3 and TRBJ1-1; D may be TRBD1 (5 bases). The V end was cut by 0 bases, the J end by 5 bases, with 10 bases between. Germline CDR1 is SGHTA and CDR2 is FQGTGA. The length of the CDR3 is 14 residues. CDR3 in DNA: TGTGCCAGCAGCTTAACAGGGGCCGGAACTGAAGCTTTCTTT. Translated, it gives CASSLTGAGTEAFF.

The CDR3 region has the DNA TGTGCCAGCAGTACACTCAATGAGCAGTTCTTC. It is translated as CASSTLNEQFF. This chain links TRBV28 with TRBJ2-1; D unclear. Germline values: CDR1 MDHEN, CDR2 SYDVKM. This CDR3 spans 11 amino acids. V lost 5 bases and J lost 6, with 5 bases in between.

The rearrangement joins TRBV11-2 to TRBJ2-3, with TRBD2 as a possible D gene (5 bases). V lost 5 bases and J lost 2, with 14 bases in between. Germline-derived CDR1 and CDR2 are SGHAT and FQNNGV. This CDR3 comprises 15 residues. CDR3 loop: CASSASKSFTDTQYF. The CDR3 DNA follows: TGTGCCAGCAGCGCTAGCAAAAGCTTCACAGATACGCAGTATTTT.

In its sample, this clone was seen once. The chain couples TRBV25-1 to TRBJ1-5, with unresolved D. The V end lost 3 bases, the J end lost 2 bases, and 5 bases lay between the germline ends. Germline V gene sequence: CDR1 MGHDK, CDR2 SYGVNS. The CDR3 extends over 13 amino acids. CDR3 amino acids: CASSEGGNQPQHF. CDR3 sequence (DNA): TGTGCCAGCAGTGAGGGTGGCAATCAGCCCCAGCATTTT.

The chain has TRBV9 and TRBJ2-2; 10 bases agree with TRBD2. Trimming took 0 bases from V and 6 from J; bases not matched to a gene: 2. The CDR3 loop spans 15 amino acids. Germline V gene lookup returns CDR1 SGDLS and CDR2 YYNGEE. CDR3: CASSVVLAGPGELFF. CDR3 nucleotides: TGTGCCAGCAGCGTAGTACTAGCGGGACCCGGGGAGCTGTTTTTT.

The gene calls are TRBV7-8 and TRBJ2-1; TRBD2 might be the D (6 bases). V lost 5 bases to trimming and J lost 5 bases, with 13 bases between them. Germline CDR1 SGHVS, CDR2 FQNEAQ. The CDR3 consists of 14 residues. CDR3 nucleotide sequence: TGTGCCAGCAGCCCGAGACTAGGCCACAATGAGCAGTTCTTC. Its protein product is CASSPRLGHNEQFF.

This chain uses TRBV9 with TRBJ1-2; TRBD1 matches at 9 bases. V shed 2 bases and J 4 bases; nucleotides not matched to a gene: 6. Germline V gene data show CDR1 as SGDLS and CDR2 as YYNGEE. The CDR3 has 15 residues. As DNA, the CDR3 is TGTGCCAGCAGCGTTTTAACAGGGGGCGGCTATGGCTACACCTTC. As protein: CASSVLTGGGYGYTF. The full variable domain, completed using reference TRBV9 and TRBJ1-2, is DSGVTQTPKHLITATGQRVTLRCSPRSGDLSVYWYQQSLDQGLQFLIQYYNGEERAKGNILERFSAQQFPDLHSELNLSSLELGDSALYFCASSVLTGGGYGYTFGSGTRLTVV.

This clone was recorded once. The V and J genes are TRBV9 and TRBJ1-2; the D gene is possibly TRBD1 (5 bases). V dropped 4 bases and J dropped 5 bases, with 27 bases sitting between them. Germline CDR1 reads SGDLS; CDR2 reads YYNGEE. This CDR3 comprises 18 residues. The CDR3 sequence: CASSPRSGTSGGGYGYTF. The CDR3 nucleotides read TGTGCCAGCAGCCCCCGCTCCGGGACTAGCGGCGGGGGATATGGCTACACCTTC. The full variable domain, rest sourced from reference TRBV9 and TRBJ1-2, is DSGVTQTPKHLITATGQRVTLRCSPRSGDLSVYWYQQSLDQGLQFLIQYYNGEERAKGNILERFSAQQFPDLHSELNLSSLELGDSALYFCASSPRSGTSGGGYGYTFGSGTRLTVV.